These T cell receptor beta chains were read from a single sample in a study of CD8 T cells in ankylosing spondylitis. TCRdb re-analysed the 5' RACE reads in MiXCR, keeping a single row per CDR3 protein. Of hundreds of thousands of distinct CDR3 sequences detected, about a sixth appear once; the ten largest clones hold about 42%. Material for sequencing was blood, either unsorted or a sorted T cell fraction (not recorded which). These receptors were obtained from a male donor with ankylosing spondylitis. The CDR3 runs from the conserved cysteine through the conserved F or W. The D gene is left open where the match is weak. Size is omitted from some rows. Given values are once, few, many or a class for expanded clones.

TRBV4-1,TRBJ1-1,NA,NA,TGCGCCAGCAGCCAAGACCCCAAAGGGGAGGAAGCTTTCTTT,CASSQDPKGEEAFF
TRBV11-2,TRBJ1-1,NA,few,TGTGCCAGCAGCTTAGGAAGGCAAAAGAACACTGAAGCTTTCTTT,CASSLGRQKNTEAFF
TRBV4-3,TRBJ2-1,TRBD2,few,TGCGCCAGCAGCCAAGATAGGGTCCTAGCGGGCGGATACAATGAGCAGTTCTTC,CASSQDRVLAGGYNEQFF
TRBV4-1,TRBJ2-7,TRBD2,NA,TGCGCCAGCAGCCAAGACCCCTACTTTACGGGAGGCTACGAGCAGTACTTC,CASSQDPYFTGGYEQYF
TRBV7-8,TRBJ2-5,NA,few,TGTGCCAGCAGCGGACTGTACCTAGAGACCCAGTACTTC,CASSGLYLETQYF
TRBV27,TRBJ1-3,NA,few,TGTGCCAGCAGTTTATCGAGGGGTTCTGGAAACACCATATATTTT,CASSLSRGSGNTIYF
TRBV18,TRBJ2-7,TRBD2,many,TGTGCCAGCTCACCAGGGCCCCTAGCGGGAGGACTTGAGCAGTACTTC,CASSPGPLAGGLEQYF
TRBV6-1,TRBJ2-3,TRBD1,NA,TGTGCCAGCAGTGAAGCGACAGGGGGCACAGATACGCAGTATTTT,CASSEATGGTDTQYF
TRBV4-2,TRBJ1-3,NA,NA,TGTGCCAGCAAATCCCGAGGGTCTGGAAACACCATATATTTT,CASKSRGSGNTIYF
TRBV6-2/TRBV6-3,TRBJ2-7,TRBD2,NA,TGTGCCAGCAGTTGGAAAGGAGCGGGAGAGTCCTACGAGCAGTACTTC,CASSWKGAGESYEQYF